What follows are 18 T cell receptor beta chains derived from one specimen sequenced in a study of neurological immune-mediated disorders. TCRdb independently ran MiXCR on the 5' RACE reads; one entry per CDR3 protein. Of roughly 100,000 distinct CDR3 sequences in the sample, 3% to 4% were seen once. The sequenced sample consisted of PBMCs. The origin of the receptors is a woman between 50 and 59 years old with multiple sclerosis.

This clonotype was recorded many times. The chain has TRBV28 and TRBJ2-7; 7 bases match TRBD2. The trim removed 3 bases at V and 0 bases at J, leaving 11 bases unmatched. The CDR3 is made up of 17 amino acids. Germline-derived CDR1 and CDR2 are MDHEN and SYDVKM. The CDR3 protein is CASSFSLTSWTSYEQYF. CDR3 coding DNA: TGTGCCAGCAGTTTTTCTCTGACTAGCTGGACCTCCTACGAGCAGTACTTC.

This clonotype was detected many times. CDR3 in DNA: TGCAGTGCCCGGGACAGGGGGTATGAAAAACTGTTTTTT. Residues: CSARDRGYEKLFF. J is TRBJ1-4 and V is TRBV20-1, with 11 bases that match TRBD1. CDR3 length: 13 amino acids. Germline V lookup: CDR1 DFQATT, CDR2 SNEGSKA (reference sequence). V was clipped by 6 bases and J by 6 bases; unmatched bases: 3.

Many counts were recorded for this clonotype. The rearrangement uses TRBV7-9 and TRBJ2-7; the D is unclear. Per germline, CDR1 SEHNR and CDR2 FQNEAQ (reference sequence). The CDR3 runs to 12 residues. Trimming took 7 bases from V and 2 from J, leaving 9 bases between them. The CDR3 coding sequence is TGTGCCAGCATCCAGGACCCCTACGAGCAGTACTTC. Amino acids: CASIQDPYEQYF.

This clonotype was seen at least ten times. The V and J genes are TRBV20-1 and TRBJ2-7, with 8 bases aligning to TRBD1. With 3 bases clipped from V and 5 bases from J, the junction kept 9 bases outside the gene matches. The CDR3 is made up of 14 amino acids. Per germline, CDR1 DFQATT and CDR2 SNEGSKA (reference sequence). The chain's CDR3 is CSASATGVDHEQYF. In DNA, the CDR3 is TGCAGTGCTAGCGCGACAGGGGTGGATCACGAGCAGTACTTC.

Only a few counts were recorded for this clonotype. The V gene is TRBV12-3 or TRBV12-4, the J gene TRBJ1-3; no clear D. Trimming took 8 bases from V and 8 from J, leaving 10 bases between them. The CDR3 loop spans 11 amino acids. This chain's CDR3 is CASSPRDTIYF. DNA of the CDR3: TGTGCCAGCTCTCCGCGGGACACCATATATTTT.

This clonotype appeared a few times. The chain recombines TRBV5-6 with TRBJ1-1; D perhaps matches TRBD1 (6 bases). The V gene's germline CDR1 is SGHDT and CDR2 YYEEEE. This CDR3 spans 15 amino acids. V was trimmed by 4 bases and J by 2 bases, leaving 15 bases between them. The CDR3 reads CASSGIGQINTEAFF. As DNA, the CDR3 is TGTGCCAGCAGCGGAATCGGACAGATCAACACTGAAGCTTTCTTT.

With respect to this clonotype: A single base separates this from a much larger clone, so it may be a read error. This chain uses TRBV11-2 with TRBJ1-1; D not resolved. The CDR3 extends over 12 amino acids. In germline, CDR1 is SGHAT, CDR2 FQNNGV. The chain's CDR3 is CDSSFSPTEAFF. The CDR3 coding sequence is TGTGACAGCAGCTTTTCTCCCACTGAAGCTTTCTTT.

Ten or more counts support this clonotype. The chain combines TRBV5-1 with TRBJ1-2, with a tentative D call TRBD1 (5 bases). This CDR3 has 13 amino acids. Trimming cost V 4 bases and J 7 bases, with 14 bases left between them. Germline V CDR1 and CDR2: SGHRS, YFSETQ. CDR3 in DNA: TGCGCCAGCAGCGAAAGGGGTCTAATTGGCTACACCTTC. This encodes CASSERGLIGYTF.

This clonotype was picked up many times. This chain connects TRBV24-1 to TRBJ2-1, with no clear D. The CDR3 consists of 13 residues. Trimming stripped 1 base from V and 10 bases from J, with 10 bases between. Germline loops: CDR1 KGHDR, CDR2 SFDVKD. CDR3 nucleotide sequence: TGTGCCACCAGTGATTTTGGGGTATTAGAGCAGTTCTTC. Translating it yields CATSDFGVLEQFF.

This clonotype was observed at least ten times. The CDR3 nucleotides are TGCGCCAGCAGCACCTTCTTTGGGACAGGGACTCCCTCGACGCAGTATTTT. Its translation is CASSTFFGTGTPSTQYF. The chain carries TRBV5-1 and TRBJ2-3; 9 bases agree with TRBD1. Germline CDR1 is SGHRS and CDR2 is YFSETQ. CDR3 length: 17 residues. The V gene end was trimmed by 4 bases and the J gene end by 9 bases; junction bases not matched to a gene: 18.

On this clonotype: Possible read error: a much larger clone is one base away. The rearrangement joins TRBV7-2 to TRBJ1-2; D gene uncertain. With 1 base removed from V and 8 bases from J, the gap between germline ends came to 14 bases. This CDR3 is built from 14 residues. Germline CDR1 reads SGHTA; CDR2 reads FQGNSA. The CDR3 DNA sequence: TGTGCCAGCAGCTTAGATTTTGCCTCCGCGGGCTACACCTTC. This sequence encodes CASSLDFASAGYTF.

At least ten counts were recorded for this clonotype. CDR3: CASSYSGLAGDTQYF. For the CDR3, the DNA is TGTGCCAGCAGTTACTCGGGACTAGCAGGGGATACGCAGTATTTT. The chain links TRBV6-5 to TRBJ2-3; 9 bases align to TRBD2. The CDR3 has 15 amino acids. The ends lost 0 bases at V and 6 bases at J; junction bases unmatched: 4. Germline V gives CDR1 MNHEY, CDR2 SVGAGI.

This clonotype came up many times. V usage is TRBV7-9 and J usage is TRBJ2-7, with a weak D call TRBD1 (6 bases). Germline CDR1 and CDR2: SEHNR and FQNEAQ (reference sequence). The CDR3 loop spans 12 amino acids. The V end was cut by 9 bases, the J end by 1 base, with 10 bases between. The CDR3 sequence is CASKGDSYEQYF. The CDR3 DNA sequence: TGTGCCAGTAAGGGGGATTCCTACGAGCAGTACTTC.

This clonotype was observed at least ten times. The chain couples TRBV6-5 to TRBJ1-4; tentative D call: TRBD1 (6 bases). The germline gives CDR1 MNHEY, CDR2 SVGAGI. This CDR3 is 15 amino acids long. Trimming took off 0 bases at V and 5 bases at J, with 10 bases between the two ends. DNA of the CDR3: TGTGCCAGCAGTTACTCGACAGGAACAAATGAAAAACTGTTTTTT. Translation gives CASSYSTGTNEKLFF.

In this sample, this clonotype turned up many times. This sequence joins TRBV20-1 and TRBJ1-1, with D maybe TRBD1 (6 bases). CDR3 size: 13 residues. The V gene lost 6 bases and the J gene lost 3 bases, with 14 bases spanning the gap. Germline CDR1 is DFQATT and CDR2 is SNEGSKA (reference sequence). The DNA of the CDR3 is TGCAGTGCCCGGGCGGGGGCGGACACTGAAGCTTTCTTT. It yields the protein CSARAGADTEAFF.

This clonotype was observed at least ten times. The rearrangement links TRBV5-1 to TRBJ1-1; TRBD1 is a possible D gene (5 bases). This CDR3 has 15 amino acids. The germline CDR1 and CDR2 sequences are SGHRS and YFSETQ. The V gene lost 0 bases and the J gene lost 4 bases, with 13 bases spanning the gap. The CDR3 DNA follows: TGCGCCAGCAGCTTGGCTTGGGGGACGGGCACTGAAGCTTTCTTT. It is translated as CASSLAWGTGTEAFF. Based on the CDR3 plus reference TRBV5-1 and TRBJ1-1, the full variable domain is KAGVTQTPRYLIKTRGQQVTLSCSPISGHRSVSWYQQTPGQGLQFLFEYFSETQRNKGNFPGRFSGRQFSNSRSEMNVSTLELGDSALYLCASSLAWGTGTEAFFGQGTRLTVV.

This clonotype has more than one count but fewer than ten. The J gene is TRBJ2-7, the V gene TRBV4-1; TRBD1 aligns across 10 bases. J was trimmed by 7 bases and V by 3 bases; bases with no gene match: 12. The V gene's germline CDR1 is MGHRA and CDR2 YSYEKL. The CDR3 covers 16 residues. This CDR3 reads CASSHPPGQGTKEQYF. CDR3 nucleotides: TGCGCCAGCAGCCATCCTCCGGGACAGGGGACCAAAGAGCAGTACTTC.

In this sample, this clonotype turned up many times. The V gene is TRBV3-1, the J gene TRBJ2-7, with D possibly matching TRBD1 (5 bases). The germline V gene has CDR1 LGHDT and CDR2 YNNKEL (reference sequence). Trimming stripped 3 bases from V and 3 bases from J, with 9 bases between. The CDR3 is 13 residues long. The CDR3 region is CASSHTGNYEQYF. The CDR3 region has the DNA TGTGCCAGCAGCCACACAGGAAACTACGAGCAGTACTTC.